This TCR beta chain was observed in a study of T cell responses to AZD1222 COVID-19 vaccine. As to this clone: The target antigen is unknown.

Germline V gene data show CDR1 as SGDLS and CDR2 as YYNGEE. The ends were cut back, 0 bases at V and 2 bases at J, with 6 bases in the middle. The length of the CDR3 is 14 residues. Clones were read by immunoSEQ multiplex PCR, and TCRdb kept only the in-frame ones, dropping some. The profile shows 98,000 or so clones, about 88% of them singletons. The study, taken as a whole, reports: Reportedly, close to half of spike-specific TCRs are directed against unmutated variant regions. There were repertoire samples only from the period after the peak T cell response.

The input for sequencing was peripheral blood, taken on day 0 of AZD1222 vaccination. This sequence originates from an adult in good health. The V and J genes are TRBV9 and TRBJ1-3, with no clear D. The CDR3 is CASSVGGTGNTIYF. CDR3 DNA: TGTGCCAGCAGCGTAGGGGGTACTGGAAACACCATATATTTT.